Presented here are 3 T cell receptor beta chains from one specimen sequenced in a study of CD8 T cells in ankylosing spondylitis. From the 5' RACE reads, TCRdb called clonotypes with MiXCR, one entry per CDR3 protein. Of 190,000 or so distinct CDR3 sequences listed, about 13% are singletons. Specimen: blood, either unsorted or a sorted T cell fraction (not recorded which). These receptors came from a male donor with ankylosing spondylitis or in good health (not recorded which).

This clonotype was seen more than once but under ten times. This chain connects TRBV12-3 or TRBV12-4 to TRBJ2-7, with D tentatively TRBD2 (5 bases). The CDR3 consists of 13 residues. V dropped 5 bases and J dropped 6 bases, with 14 bases sitting between them. The CDR3 sequence is CASSTGRAGEQYF. CDR3 DNA: TGTGCCAGCAGTACCGGGCGGGCGGGCGAGCAGTACTTC.

The J gene is TRBJ2-7, the V gene TRBV5-1; 8 bases match TRBD2. The CDR3 totals 16 residues. Germline V CDR1 and CDR2: SGHRS, YFSETQ. The junction had 15 bases not matched to a gene; V was cut back by 4 bases and J by 6 bases. CDR3 DNA sequence: TGCGCCAGCAGCCCACCCCGGATGGGGACTAGTAGCGAGCAGTACTTC. Amino acids: CASSPPRMGTSSEQYF.

This rearrangement joins TRBV6-5 to TRBJ2-3; 10 bases are shared with TRBD1. V shed 4 bases, J shed 5 bases, and the junction held 6 bases outside the gene matches. CDR3 length: 15 amino acids. CDR1 MNHEY and CDR2 SVGAGI come from the germline V gene. The CDR3 DNA follows: TGTGCCAGCAGTTCGACAGGGGGCGCGGTAGATACGCAGTATTTT. Amino acid sequence: CASSSTGGAVDTQYF.